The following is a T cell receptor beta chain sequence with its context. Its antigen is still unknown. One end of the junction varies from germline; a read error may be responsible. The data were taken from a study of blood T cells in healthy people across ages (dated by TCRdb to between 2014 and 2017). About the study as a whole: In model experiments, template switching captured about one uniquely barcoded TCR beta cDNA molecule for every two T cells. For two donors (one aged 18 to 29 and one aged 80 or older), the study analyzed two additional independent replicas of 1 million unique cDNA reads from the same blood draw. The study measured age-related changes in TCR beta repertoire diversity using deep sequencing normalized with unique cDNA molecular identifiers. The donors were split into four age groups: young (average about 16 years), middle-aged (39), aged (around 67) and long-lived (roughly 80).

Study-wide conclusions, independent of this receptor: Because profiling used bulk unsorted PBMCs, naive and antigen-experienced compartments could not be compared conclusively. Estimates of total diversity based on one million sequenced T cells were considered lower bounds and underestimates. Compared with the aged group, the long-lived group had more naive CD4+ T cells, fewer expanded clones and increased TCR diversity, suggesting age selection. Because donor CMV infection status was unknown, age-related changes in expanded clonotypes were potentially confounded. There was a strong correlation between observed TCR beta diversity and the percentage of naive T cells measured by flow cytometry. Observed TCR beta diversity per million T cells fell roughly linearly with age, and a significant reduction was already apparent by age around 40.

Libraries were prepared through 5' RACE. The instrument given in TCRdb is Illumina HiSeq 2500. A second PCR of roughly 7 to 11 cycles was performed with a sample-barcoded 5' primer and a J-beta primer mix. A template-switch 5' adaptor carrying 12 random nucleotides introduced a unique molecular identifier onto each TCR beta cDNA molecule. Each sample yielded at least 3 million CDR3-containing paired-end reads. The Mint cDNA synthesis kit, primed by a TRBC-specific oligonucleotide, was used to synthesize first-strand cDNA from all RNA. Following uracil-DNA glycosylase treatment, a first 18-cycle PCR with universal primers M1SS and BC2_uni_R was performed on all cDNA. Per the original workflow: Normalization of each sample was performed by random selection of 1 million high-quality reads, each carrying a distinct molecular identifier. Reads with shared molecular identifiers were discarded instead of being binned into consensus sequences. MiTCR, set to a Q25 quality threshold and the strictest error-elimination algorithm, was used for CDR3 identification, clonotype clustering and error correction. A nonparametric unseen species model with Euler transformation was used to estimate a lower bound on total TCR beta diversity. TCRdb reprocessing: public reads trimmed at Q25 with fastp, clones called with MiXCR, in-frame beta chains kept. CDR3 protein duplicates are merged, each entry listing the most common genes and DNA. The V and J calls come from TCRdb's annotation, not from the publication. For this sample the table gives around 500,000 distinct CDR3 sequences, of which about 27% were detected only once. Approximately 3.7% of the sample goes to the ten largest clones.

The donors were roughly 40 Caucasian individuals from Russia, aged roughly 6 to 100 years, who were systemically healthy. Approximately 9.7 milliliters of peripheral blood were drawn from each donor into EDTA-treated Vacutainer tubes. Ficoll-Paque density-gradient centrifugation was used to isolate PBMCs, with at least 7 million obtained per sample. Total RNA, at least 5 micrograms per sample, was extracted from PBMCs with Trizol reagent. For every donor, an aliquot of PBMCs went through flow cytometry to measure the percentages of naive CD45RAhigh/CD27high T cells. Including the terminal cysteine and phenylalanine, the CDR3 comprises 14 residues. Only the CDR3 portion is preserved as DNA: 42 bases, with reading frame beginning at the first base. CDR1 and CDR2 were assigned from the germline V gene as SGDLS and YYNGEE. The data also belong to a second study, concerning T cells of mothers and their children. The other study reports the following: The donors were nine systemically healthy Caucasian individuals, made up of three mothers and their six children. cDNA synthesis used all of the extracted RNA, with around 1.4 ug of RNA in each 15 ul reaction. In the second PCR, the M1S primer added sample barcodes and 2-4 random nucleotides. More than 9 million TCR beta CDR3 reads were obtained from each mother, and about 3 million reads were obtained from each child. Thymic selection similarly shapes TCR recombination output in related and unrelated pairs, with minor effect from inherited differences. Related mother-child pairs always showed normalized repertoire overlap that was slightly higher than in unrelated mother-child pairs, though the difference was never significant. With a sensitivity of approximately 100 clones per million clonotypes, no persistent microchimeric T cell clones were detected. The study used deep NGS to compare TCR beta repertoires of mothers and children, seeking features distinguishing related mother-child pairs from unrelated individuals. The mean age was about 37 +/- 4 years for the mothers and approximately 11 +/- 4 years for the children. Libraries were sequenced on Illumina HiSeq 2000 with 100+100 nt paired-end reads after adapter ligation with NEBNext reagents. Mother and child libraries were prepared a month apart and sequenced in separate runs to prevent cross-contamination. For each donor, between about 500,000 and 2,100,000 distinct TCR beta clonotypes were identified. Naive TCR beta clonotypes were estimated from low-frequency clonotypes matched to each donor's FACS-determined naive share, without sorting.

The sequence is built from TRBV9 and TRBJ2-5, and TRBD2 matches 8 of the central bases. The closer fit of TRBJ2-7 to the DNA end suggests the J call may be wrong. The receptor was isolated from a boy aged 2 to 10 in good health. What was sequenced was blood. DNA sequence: TGCGCCAGCAGCGTAAGCGGGGGTAAATACGAGCAGTACTTC. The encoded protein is CASSVSGGKYEQYF.